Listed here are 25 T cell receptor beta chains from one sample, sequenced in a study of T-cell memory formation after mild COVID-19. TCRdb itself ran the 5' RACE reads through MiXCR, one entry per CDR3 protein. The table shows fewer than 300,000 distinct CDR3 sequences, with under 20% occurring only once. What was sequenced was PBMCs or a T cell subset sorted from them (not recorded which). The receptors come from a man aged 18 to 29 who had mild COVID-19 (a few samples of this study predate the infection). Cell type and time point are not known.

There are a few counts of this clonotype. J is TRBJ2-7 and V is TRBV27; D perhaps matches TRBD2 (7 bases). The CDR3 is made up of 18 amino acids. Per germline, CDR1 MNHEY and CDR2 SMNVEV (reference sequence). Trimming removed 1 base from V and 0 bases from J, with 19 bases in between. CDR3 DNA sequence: TGTGCCAGCAGTTTATGGGGGGGGGCGGATTCCAGCTCCTACGAGCAGTACTTC. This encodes CASSLWGGADSSSYEQYF.

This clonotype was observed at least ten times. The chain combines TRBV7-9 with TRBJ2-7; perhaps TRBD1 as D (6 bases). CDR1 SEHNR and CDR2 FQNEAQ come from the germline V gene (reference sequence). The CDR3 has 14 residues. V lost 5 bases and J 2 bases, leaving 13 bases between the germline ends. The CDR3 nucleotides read TGTGCCAGCAGCCACAAGGACAGAGCCTACGAGCAGTACTTC. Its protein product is CASSHKDRAYEQYF. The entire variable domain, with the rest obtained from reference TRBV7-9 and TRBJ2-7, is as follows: DTGVSQNPRHKITKRGQNVTFRCDPISEHNRLYWYRQTLGQGPEFLTYFQNEAQLEKSRLLSDRFSAERPKGSFSTLEIQRTEQGDSAMYLCASSHKDRAYEQYFGPGTRLTVT.

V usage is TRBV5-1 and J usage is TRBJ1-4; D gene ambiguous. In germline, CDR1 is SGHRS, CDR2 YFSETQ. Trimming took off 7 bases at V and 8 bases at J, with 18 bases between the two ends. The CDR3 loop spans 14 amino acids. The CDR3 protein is CASSSTGPGEKLFF. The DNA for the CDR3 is TGCGCCAGCTCCTCCACGGGCCCCGGAGAAAAACTGTTTTTT.

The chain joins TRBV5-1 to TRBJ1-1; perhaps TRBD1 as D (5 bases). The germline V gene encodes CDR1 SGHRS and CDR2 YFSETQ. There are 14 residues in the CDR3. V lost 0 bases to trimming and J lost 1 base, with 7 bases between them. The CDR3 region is CASSLAGQNTEAFF. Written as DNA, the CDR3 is TGCGCCAGCAGCTTGGCGGGGCAGAACACTGAAGCTTTCTTT.

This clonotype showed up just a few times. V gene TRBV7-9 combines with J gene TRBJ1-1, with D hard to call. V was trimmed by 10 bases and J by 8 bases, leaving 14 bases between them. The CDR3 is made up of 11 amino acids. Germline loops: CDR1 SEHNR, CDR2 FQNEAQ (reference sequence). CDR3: CATTPLLEAFF. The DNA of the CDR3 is TGTGCCACGACCCCTCTCCTCGAAGCTTTCTTT.

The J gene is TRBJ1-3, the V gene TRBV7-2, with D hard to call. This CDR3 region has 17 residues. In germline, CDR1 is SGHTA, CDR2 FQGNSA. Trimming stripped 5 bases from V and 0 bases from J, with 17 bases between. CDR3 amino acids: CASSLGPQESSGNTIYF. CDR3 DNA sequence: TGTGCCAGCAGCCTCGGGCCGCAGGAGTCCTCTGGAAACACCATATATTTT. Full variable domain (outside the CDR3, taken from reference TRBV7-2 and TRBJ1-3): GAGVSQSPSNKVTEKGKDVELRCDPISGHTALYWYRQSLGQGLEFLIYFQGNSAPDKSGLPSDRFSAERTGGSVSTLTIQRTQQEDSAVYLCASSLGPQESSGNTIYFGEGSWLTVV.

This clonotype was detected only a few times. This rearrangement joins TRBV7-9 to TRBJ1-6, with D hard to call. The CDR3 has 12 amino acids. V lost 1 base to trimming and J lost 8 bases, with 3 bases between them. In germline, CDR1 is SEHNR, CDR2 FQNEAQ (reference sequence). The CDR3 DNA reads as TGTGCCAGCAGCTTAGAGTATTCACCCCTCCACTTT. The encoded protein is CASSLEYSPLHF.

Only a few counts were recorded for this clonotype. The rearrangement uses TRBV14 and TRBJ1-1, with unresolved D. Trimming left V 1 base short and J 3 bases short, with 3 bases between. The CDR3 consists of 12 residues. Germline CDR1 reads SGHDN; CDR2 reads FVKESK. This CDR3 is CASSQVDTEAFF. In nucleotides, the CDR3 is TGTGCCAGCAGCCAAGTCGACACTGAAGCTTTCTTT. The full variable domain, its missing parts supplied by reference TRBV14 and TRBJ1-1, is EAGVTQFPSHSVIEKGQTVTLRCDPISGHDNLYWYRRVMGKEIKFLLHFVKESKQDESGMPNNRFLAERTGGTYSTLKVQPAELEDSGVYFCASSQVDTEAFFGQGTRLTVV.

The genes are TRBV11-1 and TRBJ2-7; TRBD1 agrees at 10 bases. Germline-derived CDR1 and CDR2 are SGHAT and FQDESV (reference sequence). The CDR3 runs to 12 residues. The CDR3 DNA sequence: TGTGCCAGCAGCTCGACAGGGGGCACCCCAGCCGTC. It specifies CASSSTGGTPAV.

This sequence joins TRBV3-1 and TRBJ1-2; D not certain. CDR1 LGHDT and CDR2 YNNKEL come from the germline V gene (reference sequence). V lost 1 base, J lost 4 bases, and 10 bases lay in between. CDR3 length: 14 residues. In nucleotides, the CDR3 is TGTGCCAGCAGCCAAGGGCTATACGGCTATGGCTACACCTTC. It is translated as CASSQGLYGYGYTF.

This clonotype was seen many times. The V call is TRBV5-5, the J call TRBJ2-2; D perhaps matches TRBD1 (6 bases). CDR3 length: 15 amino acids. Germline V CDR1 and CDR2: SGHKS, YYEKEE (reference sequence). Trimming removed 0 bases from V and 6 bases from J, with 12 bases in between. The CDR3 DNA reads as TGTGCCAGCAGCTTGGCTCCGGCAGGGGCCGGGGAGCTGTTTTTT. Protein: CASSLAPAGAGELFF.

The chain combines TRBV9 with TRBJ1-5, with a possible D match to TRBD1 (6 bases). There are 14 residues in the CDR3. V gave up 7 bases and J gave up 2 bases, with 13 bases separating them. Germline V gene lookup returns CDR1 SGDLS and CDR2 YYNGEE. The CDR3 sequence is CASQTGVGNQPQHF. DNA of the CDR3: TGTGCCAGCCAGACAGGTGTGGGCAATCAGCCCCAGCATTTT.

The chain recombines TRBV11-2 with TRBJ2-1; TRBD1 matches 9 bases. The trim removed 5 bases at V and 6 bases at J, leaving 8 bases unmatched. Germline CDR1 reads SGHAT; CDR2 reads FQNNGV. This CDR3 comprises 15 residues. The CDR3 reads CASSGGQGSLNEQFF. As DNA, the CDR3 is TGTGCCAGCAGCGGTGGACAGGGGTCTCTCAATGAGCAGTTCTTC.

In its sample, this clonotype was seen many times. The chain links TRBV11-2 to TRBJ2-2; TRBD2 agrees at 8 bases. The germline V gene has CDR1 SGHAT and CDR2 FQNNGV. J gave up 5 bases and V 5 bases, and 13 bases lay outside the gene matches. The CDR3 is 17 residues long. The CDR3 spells CASSPPVGGGRTGELFF. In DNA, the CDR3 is TGTGCCAGCAGCCCGCCGGTCGGCGGGGGGAGGACCGGGGAGCTGTTTTTT.

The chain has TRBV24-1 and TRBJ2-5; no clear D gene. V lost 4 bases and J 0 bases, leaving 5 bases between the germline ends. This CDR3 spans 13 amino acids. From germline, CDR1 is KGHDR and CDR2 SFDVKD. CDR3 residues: CATSDSYQETQYF. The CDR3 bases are TGTGCCACCAGTGACTCGTACCAAGAGACCCAGTACTTC.

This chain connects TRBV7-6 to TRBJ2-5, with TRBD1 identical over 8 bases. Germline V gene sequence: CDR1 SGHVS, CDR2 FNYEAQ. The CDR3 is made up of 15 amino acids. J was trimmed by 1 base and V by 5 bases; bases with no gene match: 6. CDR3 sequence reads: CASSQGATTQETQYF. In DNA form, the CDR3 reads TGTGCCAGCAGCCAGGGGGCGACGACCCAAGAGACCCAGTACTTC. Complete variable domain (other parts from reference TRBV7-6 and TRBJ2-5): GAGVSQSPRYKVTKRGQDVALRCDPISGHVSLYWYRQALGQGPEFLTYFNYEAQQDKSGLPNDRFSAERPEGSISTLTIQRTEQRDSAMYRCASSQGATTQETQYFGPGTRLLVL.

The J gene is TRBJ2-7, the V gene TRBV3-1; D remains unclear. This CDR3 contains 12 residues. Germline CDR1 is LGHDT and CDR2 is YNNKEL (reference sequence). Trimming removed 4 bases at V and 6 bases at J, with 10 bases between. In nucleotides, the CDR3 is TGTGCCAGCAGCCCAACGTTCTGCGAGCAGTACGTC. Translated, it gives CASSPTFCEQYV.

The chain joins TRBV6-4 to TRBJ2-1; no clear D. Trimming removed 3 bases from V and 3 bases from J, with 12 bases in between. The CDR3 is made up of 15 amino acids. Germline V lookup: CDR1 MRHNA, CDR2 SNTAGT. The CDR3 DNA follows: TGTGCCAGCAGTGAGCAGGCTAACTTCTACAATGAGCAGTTCTTC. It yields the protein CASSEQANFYNEQFF.

CDR3 nucleotide sequence: TGTGCCAGCAGCTTCGGATGGGACAGCGAGTTCTACGAGCAGTACGTC. Translated: CASSFGWDSEFYEQYV. The chain has TRBV7-2 and TRBJ2-7, with 7 bases aligning to TRBD1. The ends lost 3 bases at V and 3 bases at J; junction bases unmatched: 11. Germline CDR1 reads SGHTA; CDR2 reads FQGNSA. The CDR3 extends over 16 amino acids.

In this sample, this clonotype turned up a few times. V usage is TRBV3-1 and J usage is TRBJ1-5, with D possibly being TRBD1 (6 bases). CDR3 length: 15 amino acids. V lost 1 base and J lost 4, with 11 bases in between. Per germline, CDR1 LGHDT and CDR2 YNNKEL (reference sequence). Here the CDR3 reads CASSQGAQGNQPQHF. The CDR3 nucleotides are TGTGCCAGCAGCCAAGGAGCTCAGGGGAATCAGCCCCAGCATTTT.

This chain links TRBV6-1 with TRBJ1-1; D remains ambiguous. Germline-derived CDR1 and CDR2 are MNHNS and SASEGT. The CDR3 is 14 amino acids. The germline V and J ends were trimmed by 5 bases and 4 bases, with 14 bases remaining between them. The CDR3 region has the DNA TGTGCCAGCAGTCACCTACGGGGTGGCACTGAAGCTTTCTTT. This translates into CASSHLRGGTEAFF.

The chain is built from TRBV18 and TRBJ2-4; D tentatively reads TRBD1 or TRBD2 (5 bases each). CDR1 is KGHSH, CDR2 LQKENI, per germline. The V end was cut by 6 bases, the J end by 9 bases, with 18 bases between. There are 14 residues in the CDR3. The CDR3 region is CASSQSGDVSIQYF. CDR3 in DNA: TGTGCCAGCTCTCAATCCGGGGACGTGAGCATTCAGTACTTC.

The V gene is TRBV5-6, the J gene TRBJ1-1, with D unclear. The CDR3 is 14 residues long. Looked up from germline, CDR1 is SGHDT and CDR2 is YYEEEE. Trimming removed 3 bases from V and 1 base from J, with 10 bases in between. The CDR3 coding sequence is TGTGCCAGCAGCTCTCAGCCCCGGAACACTGAAGCTTTCTTT. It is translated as CASSSQPRNTEAFF. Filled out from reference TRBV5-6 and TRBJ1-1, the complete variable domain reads DAGVTQSPTHLIKTRGQQVTLRCSPKSGHDTVSWYQQALGQGPQFIFQYYEEEERQRGNFPDRFSGHQFPNYSSELNVNALLLGDSALYLCASSSQPRNTEAFFGQGTRLTVV.

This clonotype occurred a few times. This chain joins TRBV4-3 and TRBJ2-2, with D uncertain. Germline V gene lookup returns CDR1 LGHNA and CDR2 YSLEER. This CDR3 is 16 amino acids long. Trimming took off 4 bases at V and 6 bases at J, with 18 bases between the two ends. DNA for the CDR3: TGCGCCAGCAGCCCTTACGATACTACTCGGGCCGGGGAGCTGTTTTTT. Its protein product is CASSPYDTTRAGELFF.

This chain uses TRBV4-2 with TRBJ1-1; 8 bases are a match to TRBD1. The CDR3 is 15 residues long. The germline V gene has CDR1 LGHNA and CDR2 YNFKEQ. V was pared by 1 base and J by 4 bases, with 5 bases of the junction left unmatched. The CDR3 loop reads CASSQAQGGGTEAFF. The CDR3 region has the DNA TGTGCCAGCAGCCAAGCACAGGGGGGGGGCACTGAAGCTTTCTTT.